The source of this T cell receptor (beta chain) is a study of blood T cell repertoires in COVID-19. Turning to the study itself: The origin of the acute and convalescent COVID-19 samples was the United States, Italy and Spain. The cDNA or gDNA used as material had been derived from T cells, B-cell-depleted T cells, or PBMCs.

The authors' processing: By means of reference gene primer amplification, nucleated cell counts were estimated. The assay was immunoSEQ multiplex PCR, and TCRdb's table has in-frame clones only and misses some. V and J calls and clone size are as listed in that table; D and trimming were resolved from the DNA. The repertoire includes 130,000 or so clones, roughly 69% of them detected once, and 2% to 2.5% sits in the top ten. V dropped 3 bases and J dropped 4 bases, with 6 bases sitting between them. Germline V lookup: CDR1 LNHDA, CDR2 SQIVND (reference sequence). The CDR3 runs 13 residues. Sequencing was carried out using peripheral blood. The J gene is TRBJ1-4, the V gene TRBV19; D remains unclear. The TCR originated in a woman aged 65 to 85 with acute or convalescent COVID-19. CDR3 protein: CASSISGNEKLFF. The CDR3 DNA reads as TGTGCCAGTAGTATTTCCGGTAATGAAAAACTGTTTTTT. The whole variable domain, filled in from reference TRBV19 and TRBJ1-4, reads DGGITQSPKYLFRKEGQNVTLSCEQNLNHDAMYWYRQDPGQGLRLIYYSQIVNDFQKGDIAEGYSVSREKKESFPLTVTSAQKNPTAFYLCASSISGNEKLFFGSGTQLSVL.